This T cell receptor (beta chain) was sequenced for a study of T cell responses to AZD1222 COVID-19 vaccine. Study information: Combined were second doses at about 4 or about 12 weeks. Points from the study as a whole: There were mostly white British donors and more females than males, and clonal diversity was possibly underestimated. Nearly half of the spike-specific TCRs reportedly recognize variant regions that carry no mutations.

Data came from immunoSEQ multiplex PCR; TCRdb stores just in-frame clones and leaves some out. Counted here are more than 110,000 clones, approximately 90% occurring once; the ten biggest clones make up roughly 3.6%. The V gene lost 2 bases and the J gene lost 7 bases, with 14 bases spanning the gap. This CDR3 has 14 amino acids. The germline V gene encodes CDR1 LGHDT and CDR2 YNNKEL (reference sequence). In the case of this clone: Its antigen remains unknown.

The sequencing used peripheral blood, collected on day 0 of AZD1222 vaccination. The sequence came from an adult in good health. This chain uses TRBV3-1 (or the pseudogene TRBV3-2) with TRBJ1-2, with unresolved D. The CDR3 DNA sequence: TGTGCCAGCAGCCAAATGCGGCAGACGAGTGGCTACACCTTC. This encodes CASSQMRQTSGYTF.